A single sample gave rise to the 2 T cell receptor beta chains below, sequenced in a study of long-term antiretroviral therapy in people with HIV. Assay version v3.0 of immunoSEQ was used, and it was run at survey level. Clones were sequenced by immunoSEQ multiplex PCR, and TCRdb holds only the in-frame ones, with some missing. Among tens of thousands of clones listed, more than 70% were seen once. The sample in question was unsorted PBMCs, obtained 0.8 years after starting antiretroviral therapy. The origin of the receptors is a woman younger than 45 with HIV.

This sequence joins TRBV9 and TRBJ2-6, with unresolved D. The ends were cut back, 0 bases at V and 0 bases at J, with 4 bases in the middle. CDR1 SGDLS and CDR2 YYNGEE come from the germline V gene. CDR3 length equals 15 residues. In DNA, the CDR3 is TGTGCCAGCAGCGTAGAAGTCTCTGGGGCCAACGTCCTGACTTTC. Protein: CASSVEVSGANVLTF.

J is TRBJ1-3 and V is TRBV6-6; no definite D call. The germline V gene encodes CDR1 MNHNY and CDR2 SVGAGI (reference sequence). V lost 5 bases and J lost 0, with 8 bases in between. This CDR3 has 14 residues. The CDR3 nucleotides read TGTGCCAGCAGTGGGCCCCCCTCTGGAAACACCATATATTTT. This sequence encodes CASSGPPSGNTIYF.